These 2 T cell receptor beta chains came from one sample sequenced in a study of blood T cell repertoires in COVID-19. TCRdb's table, derived via immunoSEQ multiplex PCR, lists solely in-frame clones and lacks some. The data contain some 80,000 clones, around 86% of them singletons. Sequencing used peripheral blood. These TCRs come from a middle-aged man with active or convalescent COVID-19.

The chain recombines TRBV3-1 (or the pseudogene TRBV3-2) with TRBJ2-7, with TRBD2 matching over 7 bases. The junction had 3 bases not matched to a gene; V was cut back by 0 bases and J by 4 bases. Germline V gives CDR1 LGHDT, CDR2 YNNKEL (reference sequence). The CDR3 contains 14 residues. The CDR3 DNA is TGTGCCAGCAGCCAAGAAGGGAGGGTTTACGAGCAGTACGTC. It translates to CASSQEGRVYEQYV.

The V call is TRBV27, the J call TRBJ1-5; 8 nucleotides align to TRBD1. Germline V gives CDR1 MNHEY, CDR2 SMNVEV (reference sequence). The V and J ends lost 10 bases and 3 bases, in that order; junction bases with no gene match: 8. CDR3 length equals 14 residues. The DNA for the CDR3 is TGTGCCACCGGAAGACAGGGGCTCAATCAGCCCCAGCATTTT. It is translated as CATGRQGLNQPQHF.